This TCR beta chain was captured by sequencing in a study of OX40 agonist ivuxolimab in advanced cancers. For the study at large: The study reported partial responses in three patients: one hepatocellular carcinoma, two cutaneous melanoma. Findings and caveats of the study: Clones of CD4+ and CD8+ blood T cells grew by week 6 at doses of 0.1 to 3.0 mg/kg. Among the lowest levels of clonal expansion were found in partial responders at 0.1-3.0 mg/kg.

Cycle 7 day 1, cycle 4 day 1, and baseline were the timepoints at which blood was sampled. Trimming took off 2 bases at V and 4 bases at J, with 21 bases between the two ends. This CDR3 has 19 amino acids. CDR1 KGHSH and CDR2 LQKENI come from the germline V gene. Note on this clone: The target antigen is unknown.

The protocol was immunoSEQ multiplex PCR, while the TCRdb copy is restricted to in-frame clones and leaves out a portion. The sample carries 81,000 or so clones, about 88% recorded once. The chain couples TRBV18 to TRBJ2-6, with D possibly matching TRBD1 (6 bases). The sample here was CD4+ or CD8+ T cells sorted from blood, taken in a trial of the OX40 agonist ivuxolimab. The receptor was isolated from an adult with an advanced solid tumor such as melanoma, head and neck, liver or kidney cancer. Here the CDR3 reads CASSPMLGHPLAGANVLTF. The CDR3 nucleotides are TGTGCCAGCTCACCAATGCTGGGACATCCACTGGCCGGGGCCAACGTCCTGACTTTC.